The rows below give T cell receptor beta chains drawn from one sample of a study of T cells in Graves' hyperthyroidism and ophthalmopathy. A single record per CDR3 protein comes from TCRdb applying MiXCR to the multiplex PCR reads. The data contain hundreds of thousands of distinct CDR3 sequences, around 20% of them singletons. The sample consisted of blood. All receptors derive from a man aged 30 to 45 with Graves' ophthalmopathy. Each CDR3 is given with its conserved first and last residue. Each record gives: D gene, clone size, J gene, V gene, CDR3 DNA, CDR3 protein. A D gene is named only where the DNA matches it firmly. Clone size is shown for a subset of rows, as once, few, many or a class of expanded clone.

d_gene: -
abundance: -
j_gene: TRBJ2-1
v_gene: TRBV27
CDR3nt: TGTGCCAGCAGTTTAGTCAGTGCTAGGAGTCACAATGAGCAGTTCTTC
CDR3aa: CASSLVSARSHNEQFF

d_gene: TRBD1
abundance: few
j_gene: TRBJ2-2
v_gene: TRBV5-1
CDR3nt: TGCGCCACATCATGGACAGGACCCACCGGGGAGCTGTTTTTT
CDR3aa: CATSWTGPTGELFF

d_gene: TRBD2
abundance: -
j_gene: TRBJ2-3
v_gene: TRBV6-2/TRBV6-3
CDR3nt: TGTGCCAGCAGCGCCACTGGACTAGTCGAAGACCGCACAGATACGCAGTATTTT
CDR3aa: CASSATGLVEDRTDTQYF

d_gene: -
abundance: -
j_gene: TRBJ2-1
v_gene: TRBV7-6
CDR3nt: TGTGCCAGCAGCCTCGTGACCTTGGTTGAGCAGTTCTTC
CDR3aa: CASSLVTLVEQFF

d_gene: TRBD2
abundance: few
j_gene: TRBJ2-4
v_gene: TRBV28
CDR3nt: TGTGCCAGCAGTTGGACTAGCGGGATGAACATTCAGTACTTC
CDR3aa: CASSWTSGMNIQYF

d_gene: -
abundance: few
j_gene: TRBJ2-1
v_gene: TRBV27
CDR3nt: TGTGCCAGCAGTTCCCCCCACGGGACTGCGTCACAGTTCTTC
CDR3aa: CASSSPHGTASQFF

d_gene: TRBD1
abundance: -
j_gene: TRBJ2-6
v_gene: TRBV30
CDR3nt: TGTGCCTGGGGAGGGACAGGCCTCTCTGGGGCCAACGTCCTGACTTTC
CDR3aa: CAWGGTGLSGANVLTF

d_gene: -
abundance: -
j_gene: TRBJ2-7
v_gene: TRBV6-1
CDR3nt: TGTGCCAGCGGGTCCACCTCCTACGAGCAGTACTTC
CDR3aa: CASGSTSYEQYF

d_gene: -
abundance: few
j_gene: TRBJ1-5
v_gene: TRBV5-1
CDR3nt: TGCGCCAGCAGCCTACGGCCAGGCTCGTCTCAGCCCCAGCATTTT
CDR3aa: CASSLRPGSSQPQHF

d_gene: -
abundance: -
j_gene: TRBJ1-5
v_gene: TRBV2
CDR3nt: TGTGCCAGCATGCCGGGGCGGTGGGAAGGGAGCAATCAGCCCCAGCATTTT
CDR3aa: CASMPGRWEGSNQPQHF

d_gene: -
abundance: -
j_gene: TRBJ1-5
v_gene: TRBV6-1
CDR3nt: TGTGCCAGCAGTGCGGACATTAGCAATCAGCCCCAGCATTTT
CDR3aa: CASSADISNQPQHF

d_gene: -
abundance: many
j_gene: TRBJ1-1
v_gene: TRBV11-1
CDR3nt: TGTGCCAGCAGCTTTCTGAACACTGAAGCTTTCTTT
CDR3aa: CASSFLNTEAFF

d_gene: -
abundance: few
j_gene: TRBJ2-7
v_gene: TRBV10-3
CDR3nt: TGTGCCATCAGTGAGTCCACAGTCTACGAGCAGTACTTC
CDR3aa: CAISESTVYEQYF

d_gene: TRBD1
abundance: -
j_gene: TRBJ2-4
v_gene: TRBV19
CDR3nt: TGTGCCAGTAGTATAGAGGGACAGGGAAGTGGAGACATTCAGTACTTC
CDR3aa: CASSIEGQGSGDIQYF

d_gene: -
abundance: -
j_gene: TRBJ1-5
v_gene: TRBV27
CDR3nt: TGTGCCAGCAGTCTAATCAAGGGTATAGGCAATCAGCCCCAGCATTTT
CDR3aa: CASSLIKGIGNQPQHF

d_gene: -
abundance: many
j_gene: TRBJ2-1
v_gene: TRBV3-1
CDR3nt: TGTGCCAGCAGCCAAGTAAGTAGCGGAACATATTCCTACAATGAGCAGTTCTTC
CDR3aa: CASSQVSSGTYSYNEQFF

d_gene: -
abundance: few
j_gene: TRBJ1-1
v_gene: TRBV5-1
CDR3nt: TGCGCCAGCAGCGAAGTCCCTCCGAACATGAACACTGAAGCTTTCTTT
CDR3aa: CASSEVPPNMNTEAFF

d_gene: -
abundance: many
j_gene: TRBJ2-5
v_gene: TRBV27
CDR3nt: TGTGCCAGCAGTTCTATACGGGGGAGGCAGGGGTCAAAAGAGACCCAGTACTTC
CDR3aa: CASSSIRGRQGSKETQYF

d_gene: TRBD1
abundance: -
j_gene: TRBJ1-2
v_gene: TRBV4-3
CDR3nt: TGCGCCAGCAGCCAAGGGGACAGTTTATACTATGGCTACACCTTC
CDR3aa: CASSQGDSLYYGYTF

d_gene: -
abundance: -
j_gene: TRBJ1-4
v_gene: TRBV2
CDR3nt: TGTGCCAGCAGTTTACAGGAGGCATATAATGAAAAACTGTTTTTT
CDR3aa: CASSLQEAYNEKLFF

d_gene: -
abundance: many
j_gene: TRBJ2-2
v_gene: TRBV2
CDR3nt: TGTGCCAGCAGGGGTGGGAGCATCGGGGAGCTGTTTTTT
CDR3aa: CASRGGSIGELFF

d_gene: -
abundance: -
j_gene: TRBJ2-1
v_gene: TRBV19
CDR3nt: TGTGCCAGTAGTATGAATCTCCTCCCCGGGGCTCAGTTCTTC
CDR3aa: CASSMNLLPGAQFF

d_gene: -
abundance: -
j_gene: TRBJ1-5
v_gene: TRBV2
CDR3nt: TGTGCCAGCAAAGACAGAGGGCTTGTCGAGCCCCAGCATTTT
CDR3aa: CASKDRGLVEPQHF

d_gene: TRBD2
abundance: -
j_gene: TRBJ2-1
v_gene: TRBV4-1
CDR3nt: TGCGCCAGCAGCCAAGATGGGCTAGCGGATTACAATGAGCAGTTCTTC
CDR3aa: CASSQDGLADYNEQFF

d_gene: TRBD1
abundance: many
j_gene: TRBJ2-5
v_gene: TRBV6-1
CDR3nt: TGTGCCAGCAGAGCCTTACGGGGGACAGGAGAAGAGACCCAGTACTTC
CDR3aa: CASRALRGTGEETQYF

d_gene: -
abundance: few
j_gene: TRBJ2-2
v_gene: TRBV10-3
CDR3nt: TGTGCCATCAGGGCGACCGAAAACACCGGGGAGCTGTTTTTT
CDR3aa: CAIRATENTGELFF

d_gene: TRBD1
abundance: many
j_gene: TRBJ1-5
v_gene: TRBV30
CDR3nt: TGTGCCTGGAGTGTAGGGACAGGGCTGGATCAGCCCCAGCATTTT
CDR3aa: CAWSVGTGLDQPQHF

d_gene: TRBD2
abundance: -
j_gene: TRBJ2-5
v_gene: TRBV9
CDR3nt: TGTGCCAGCAGCGTAGTTAGCGGGGGCGGCGAGACCCAGTACTTC
CDR3aa: CASSVVSGGGETQYF

d_gene: -
abundance: few
j_gene: TRBJ1-3
v_gene: TRBV5-1
CDR3nt: TGCGCCAGCAGCTCGGGCGGGCTACACTCTGGAAACACCATATATTTT
CDR3aa: CASSSGGLHSGNTIYF

d_gene: -
abundance: few
j_gene: TRBJ2-2
v_gene: TRBV5-6
CDR3nt: TGTGCCAGCAGCTTGGCCTCGGGGACCGGGGAGCTGTTTTTT
CDR3aa: CASSLASGTGELFF

d_gene: TRBD2
abundance: few
j_gene: TRBJ2-1
v_gene: TRBV2
CDR3nt: TGTGCCAGCAGTAGACTAGCGGGAGATTACAATGAGCAGTTCTTC
CDR3aa: CASSRLAGDYNEQFF

d_gene: TRBD1
abundance: few
j_gene: TRBJ1-2
v_gene: TRBV7-2
CDR3nt: TGTGCCAGCAGCCCCCACGTGGACAGGGCTATCAACTATGGCTACACCTTC
CDR3aa: CASSPHVDRAINYGYTF

d_gene: TRBD2
abundance: few
j_gene: TRBJ2-1
v_gene: TRBV9
CDR3nt: TGTGCCAGCAGCGAGGGACTAGCGGGAGGGCTTGTAGATGAGCAGTTCTTC
CDR3aa: CASSEGLAGGLVDEQFF

d_gene: TRBD1
abundance: few
j_gene: TRBJ2-5
v_gene: TRBV30
CDR3nt: TGTGCCTGGAGTGTACAGGGGACAGGGCAAGAGACCCAGTACTTC
CDR3aa: CAWSVQGTGQETQYF

d_gene: TRBD2
abundance: many
j_gene: TRBJ2-1
v_gene: TRBV2
CDR3nt: TGTGCCAGCAGTGAGCTAGCGGGATACAATGAGCAGTTCTTC
CDR3aa: CASSELAGYNEQFF

d_gene: -
abundance: few
j_gene: TRBJ2-7
v_gene: TRBV5-1
CDR3nt: TGTGCCAGCAGCCCTTCCCCTACCCCCGAGCAGTACTTC
CDR3aa: CASSPSPTPEQYF

d_gene: -
abundance: -
j_gene: TRBJ2-2
v_gene: TRBV5-1
CDR3nt: TGCGCCAGCAGCTTGGGACTAGTGAACACCGGGGAGCTGTTTTTT
CDR3aa: CASSLGLVNTGELFF

d_gene: -
abundance: many
j_gene: TRBJ1-5
v_gene: TRBV6-1
CDR3nt: TGTGCCAGCAGTCCGGGACAAAGTCAGCCCCAGCATTTT
CDR3aa: CASSPGQSQPQHF

d_gene: -
abundance: -
j_gene: TRBJ2-5
v_gene: TRBV20-1
CDR3nt: TGCAGTGCCATACGGGGCCCCCTTAAAGTGACTAACCAAGAGACCCAGTACTTC
CDR3aa: CSAIRGPLKVTNQETQYF

d_gene: -
abundance: few
j_gene: TRBJ2-3
v_gene: TRBV7-3
CDR3nt: TGTGCCAGCAGCTTAATGGGGGGAATGGAAGCAGATACGCAGTATTTT
CDR3aa: CASSLMGGMEADTQYF

d_gene: -
abundance: few
j_gene: TRBJ2-7
v_gene: TRBV28
CDR3nt: TGTGCCAGCAGCCCTATGAGCTACGAGCAGTACTTC
CDR3aa: CASSPMSYEQYF

d_gene: TRBD2
abundance: many
j_gene: TRBJ2-1
v_gene: TRBV11-3
CDR3nt: TGTGCCAGCAGCGGGACTAGCGGGAGTAGAAATGAGCAGTTCTTC
CDR3aa: CASSGTSGSRNEQFF

d_gene: TRBD2
abundance: -
j_gene: TRBJ2-5
v_gene: TRBV5-1
CDR3nt: TGCGCCAGCAGCCCCCCTAGCGGGAGGCGAGAGACCCAGTACTTC
CDR3aa: CASSPPSGRRETQYF

d_gene: -
abundance: -
j_gene: TRBJ1-6
v_gene: TRBV20-1
CDR3nt: TGCAGTGCTAGAGATGGAGGGCCCCAAACCACCAAGGGATATAATTCACCCCTCCACTTT
CDR3aa: CSARDGGPQTTKGYNSPLHF

d_gene: TRBD2
abundance: few
j_gene: TRBJ2-7
v_gene: TRBV29-1
CDR3nt: TGCAGCGTTGCATCAGCGGGAAACTCCTACGAGCAGTACTTC
CDR3aa: CSVASAGNSYEQYF

d_gene: -
abundance: -
j_gene: TRBJ2-1
v_gene: TRBV5-8
CDR3nt: TGTGCCAGCAGCTTGGCCGGGTTAGGTAGCAATGAGCAGTTCTTC
CDR3aa: CASSLAGLGSNEQFF

d_gene: -
abundance: -
j_gene: TRBJ1-6
v_gene: TRBV10-3
CDR3nt: TGTGCCATCAGTGAACAGGGACCTTATTCACCCCTCCACTTT
CDR3aa: CAISEQGPYSPLHF

d_gene: -
abundance: -
j_gene: TRBJ2-3
v_gene: TRBV20-1
CDR3nt: TGCAGTGCTAAGGGGCCGGACTCCAGCACAGATACGCAGTATTTT
CDR3aa: CSAKGPDSSTDTQYF

d_gene: TRBD1
abundance: -
j_gene: TRBJ1-2
v_gene: TRBV3-1
CDR3nt: TGTGCCAGCAGCTGGGGACAGACGGGGGGCTACACCTTC
CDR3aa: CASSWGQTGGYTF

d_gene: TRBD2
abundance: few
j_gene: TRBJ2-3
v_gene: TRBV20-1
CDR3nt: TGCAGTGCTAGAGATGGGGGACTAGCGGGAGGAGGGGATACGCAGTATTTT
CDR3aa: CSARDGGLAGGGDTQYF

d_gene: -
abundance: -
j_gene: TRBJ1-4
v_gene: TRBV28
CDR3nt: TGTGCCAGCAGTTTACCTGAGGTTGGAAAACTGTTTTTT
CDR3aa: CASSLPEVGKLFF

d_gene: -
abundance: -
j_gene: TRBJ2-7
v_gene: TRBV30
CDR3nt: TGTGCCTGGAACTCACCGATGTTGTCCTACGAGCAGTACTTC
CDR3aa: CAWNSPMLSYEQYF